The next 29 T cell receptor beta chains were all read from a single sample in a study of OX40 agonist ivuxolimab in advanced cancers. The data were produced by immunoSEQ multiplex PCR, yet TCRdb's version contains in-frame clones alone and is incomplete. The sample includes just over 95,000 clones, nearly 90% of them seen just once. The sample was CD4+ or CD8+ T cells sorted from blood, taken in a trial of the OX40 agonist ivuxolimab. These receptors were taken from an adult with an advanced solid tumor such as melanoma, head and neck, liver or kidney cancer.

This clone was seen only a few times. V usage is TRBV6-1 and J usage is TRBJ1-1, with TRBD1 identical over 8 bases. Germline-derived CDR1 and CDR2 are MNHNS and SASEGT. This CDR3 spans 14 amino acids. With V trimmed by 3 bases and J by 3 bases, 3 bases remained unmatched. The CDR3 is CASSEVTGDTEAFF. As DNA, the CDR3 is TGTGCCAGCAGTGAGGTGACAGGGGACACTGAAGCTTTCTTT.

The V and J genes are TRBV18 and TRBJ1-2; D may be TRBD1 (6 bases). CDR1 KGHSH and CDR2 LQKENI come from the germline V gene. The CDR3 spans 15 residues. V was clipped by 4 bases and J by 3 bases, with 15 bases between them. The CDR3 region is CASSQTGVSDYGYTF. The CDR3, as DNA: TGTGCCAGCTCACAGACAGGTGTATCGGACTATGGCTACACCTTC.

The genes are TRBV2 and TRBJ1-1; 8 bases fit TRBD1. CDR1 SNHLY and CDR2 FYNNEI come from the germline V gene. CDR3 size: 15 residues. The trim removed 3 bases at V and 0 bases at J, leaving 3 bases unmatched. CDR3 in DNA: TGTGCCAGCAGTGACAGGGGGCTAATGAACACTGAAGCTTTCTTT. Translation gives CASSDRGLMNTEAFF.

The CDR3 loop is CASSQTDTSEAFF. The CDR3 DNA reads TGTGCCAGCAGCCAAACGGACACCTCTGAAGCTTTCTTT. This rearrangement joins TRBV14 to TRBJ1-1; TRBD1 is a possible D gene (5 bases). Per germline, CDR1 SGHDN and CDR2 FVKESK. The CDR3 has 13 amino acids. The V gene lost 2 bases and the J gene lost 6 bases, with 10 bases spanning the gap. Supplemented by reference TRBV14 and TRBJ1-1, the full variable domain reads EAGVTQFPSHSVIEKGQTVTLRCDPISGHDNLYWYRRVMGKEIKFLLHFVKESKQDESGMPNNRFLAERTGGTYSTLKVQPAELEDSGVYFCASSQTDTSEAFFGQGTRLTVV.

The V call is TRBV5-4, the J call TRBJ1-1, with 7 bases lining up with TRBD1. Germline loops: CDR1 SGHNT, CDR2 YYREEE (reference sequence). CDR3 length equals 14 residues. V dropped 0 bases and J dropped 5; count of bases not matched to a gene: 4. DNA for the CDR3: TGTGCCAGCAGCTTGGAACAACAGGGGACTGAAGCTTTCTTT. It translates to CASSLEQQGTEAFF.

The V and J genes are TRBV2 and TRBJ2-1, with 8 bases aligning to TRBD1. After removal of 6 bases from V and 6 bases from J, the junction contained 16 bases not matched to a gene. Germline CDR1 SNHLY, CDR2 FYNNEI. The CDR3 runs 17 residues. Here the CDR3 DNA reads TGTGCCAGCAGCCTCTCTCTCGGGGCGGGACAGGCCAATGAGCAGTTCTTC. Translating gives CASSLSLGAGQANEQFF.

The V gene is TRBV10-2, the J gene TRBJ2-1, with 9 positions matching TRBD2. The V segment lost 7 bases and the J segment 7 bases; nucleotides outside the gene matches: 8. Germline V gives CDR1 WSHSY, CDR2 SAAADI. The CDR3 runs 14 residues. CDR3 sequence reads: CASIGLALGNEQFF. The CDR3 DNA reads TGCGCCAGCATAGGACTAGCGCTGGGGAATGAGCAGTTCTTC.

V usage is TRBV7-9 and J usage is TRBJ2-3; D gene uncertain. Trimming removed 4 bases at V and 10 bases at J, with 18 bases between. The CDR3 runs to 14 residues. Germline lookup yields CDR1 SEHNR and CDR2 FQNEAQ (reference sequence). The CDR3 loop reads CASSSEAKSNAQYF. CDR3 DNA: TGTGCCAGCAGCTCCGAGGCCAAATCTAATGCGCAGTATTTT.

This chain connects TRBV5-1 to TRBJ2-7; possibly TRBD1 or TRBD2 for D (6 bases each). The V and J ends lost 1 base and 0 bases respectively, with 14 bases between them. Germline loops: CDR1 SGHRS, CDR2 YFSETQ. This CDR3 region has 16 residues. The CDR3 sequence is CASSLLGGPSSYEQYF. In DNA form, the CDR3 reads TGCGCCAGCAGCTTGTTGGGGGGCCCAAGCTCCTACGAGCAGTACTTC.

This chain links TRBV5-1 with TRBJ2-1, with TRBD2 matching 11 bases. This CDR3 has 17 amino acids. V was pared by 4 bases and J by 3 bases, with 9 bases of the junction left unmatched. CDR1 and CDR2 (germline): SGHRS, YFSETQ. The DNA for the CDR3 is TGCGCCAGCAGCCCGTTAACCGGGACTAGCGGCTACAATGAGCAGTTCTTC. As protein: CASSPLTGTSGYNEQFF.

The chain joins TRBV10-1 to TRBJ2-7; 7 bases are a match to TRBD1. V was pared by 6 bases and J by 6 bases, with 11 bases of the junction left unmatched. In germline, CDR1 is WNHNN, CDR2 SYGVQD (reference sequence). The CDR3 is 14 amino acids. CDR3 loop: CASSSGTVFSEQYF. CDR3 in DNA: TGCGCCAGCAGCTCCGGGACAGTTTTTAGCGAGCAGTACTTC.

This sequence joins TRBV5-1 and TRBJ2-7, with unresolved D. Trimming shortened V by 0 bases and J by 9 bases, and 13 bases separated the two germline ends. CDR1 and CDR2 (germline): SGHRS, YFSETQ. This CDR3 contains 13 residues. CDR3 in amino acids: CASSLAGSDRQYF. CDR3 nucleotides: TGCGCCAGCAGCTTGGCCGGGTCAGACCGGCAGTACTTC.

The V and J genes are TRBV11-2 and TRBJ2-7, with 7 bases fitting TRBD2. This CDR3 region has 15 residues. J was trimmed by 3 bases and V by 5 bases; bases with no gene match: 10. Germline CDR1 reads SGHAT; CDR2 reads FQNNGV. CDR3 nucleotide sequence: TGTGCCAGCAGCCTAGCGGCGATTGTGTACTACGAGCAGTACTTC. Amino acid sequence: CASSLAAIVYYEQYF.

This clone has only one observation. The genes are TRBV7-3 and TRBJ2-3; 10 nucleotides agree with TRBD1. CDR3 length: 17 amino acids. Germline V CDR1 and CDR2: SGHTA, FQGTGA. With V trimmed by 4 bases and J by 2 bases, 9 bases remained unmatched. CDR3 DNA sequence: TGTGCCAGCAGCTCCACCGGGACAGGGGATGCCACAGATACGCAGTATTTT. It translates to CASSSTGTGDATDTQYF.

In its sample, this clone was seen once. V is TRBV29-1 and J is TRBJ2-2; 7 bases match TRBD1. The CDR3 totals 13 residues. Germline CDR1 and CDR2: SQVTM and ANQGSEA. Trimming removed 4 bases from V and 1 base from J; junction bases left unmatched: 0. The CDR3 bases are TGCAGCGTTGGGACAGGGAACACCGGGGAGCTGTTTTTT. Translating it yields CSVGTGNTGELFF.

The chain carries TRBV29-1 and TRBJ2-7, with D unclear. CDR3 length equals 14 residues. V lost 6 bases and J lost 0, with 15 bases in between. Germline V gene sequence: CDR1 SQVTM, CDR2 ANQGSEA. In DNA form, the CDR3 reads TGCAGCGTGGGAAACCTGCGAAGCTCCTACGAGCAGTACTTC. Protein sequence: CSVGNLRSSYEQYF.

The CDR3 reads CASSPRRDRSYEQYF. The CDR3 coding sequence is TGCGCCAGCAGTCCTCGCCGGGACAGGAGCTACGAGCAGTACTTC. The chain uses TRBV10-1 and TRBJ2-7; 8 bases are a match to TRBD1. This CDR3 is built from 15 residues. V gave up 5 bases and J gave up 3 bases; unmatched junction bases: 9. Germline loops: CDR1 WNHNN, CDR2 SYGVQD (reference sequence).

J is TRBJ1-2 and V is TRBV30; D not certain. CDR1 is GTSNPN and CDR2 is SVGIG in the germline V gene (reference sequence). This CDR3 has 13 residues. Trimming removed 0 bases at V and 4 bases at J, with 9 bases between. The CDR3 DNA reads TGTGCCTGGAGTGTACTGTTAAGCTATGGCTACACCTTC. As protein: CAWSVLLSYGYTF.

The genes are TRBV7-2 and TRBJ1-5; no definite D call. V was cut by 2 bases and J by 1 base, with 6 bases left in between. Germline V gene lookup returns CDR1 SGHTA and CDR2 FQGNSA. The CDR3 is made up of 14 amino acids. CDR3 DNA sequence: TGTGCCAGCAGCTTATTCAGGAGCAATCAGCCCCAGCATTTT. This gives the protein CASSLFRSNQPQHF.

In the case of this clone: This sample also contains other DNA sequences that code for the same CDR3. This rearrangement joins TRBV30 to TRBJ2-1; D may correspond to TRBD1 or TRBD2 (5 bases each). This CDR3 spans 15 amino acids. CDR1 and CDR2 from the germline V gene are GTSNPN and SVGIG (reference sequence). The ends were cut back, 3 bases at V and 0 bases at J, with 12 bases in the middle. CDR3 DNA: TGTGCCTGGAGGAGAGGGGTGGGCTCCTACAATGAGCAGTTCTTC. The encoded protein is CAWRRGVGSYNEQFF.

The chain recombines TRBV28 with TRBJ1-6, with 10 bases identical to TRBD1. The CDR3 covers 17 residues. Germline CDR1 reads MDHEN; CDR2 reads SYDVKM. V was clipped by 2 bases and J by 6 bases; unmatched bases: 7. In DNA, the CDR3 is TGTGCCAGCAGTTTACCTAGACAGGGGGCCGTTAATTCACCCCTCCACTTT. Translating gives CASSLPRQGAVNSPLHF.

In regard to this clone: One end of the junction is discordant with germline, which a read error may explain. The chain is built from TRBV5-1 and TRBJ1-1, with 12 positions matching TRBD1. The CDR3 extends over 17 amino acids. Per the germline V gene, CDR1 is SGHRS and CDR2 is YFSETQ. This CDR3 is CTSSLEGQGARDTEAFF. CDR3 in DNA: TGCACCAGCAGCTTGGAGGGACAGGGGGCAAGGGACACTGAAGCTTTCTTT.

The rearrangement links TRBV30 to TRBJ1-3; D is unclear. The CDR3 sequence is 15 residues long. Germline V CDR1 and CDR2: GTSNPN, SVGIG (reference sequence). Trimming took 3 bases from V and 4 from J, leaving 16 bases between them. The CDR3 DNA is TGTGCCTGGAGCTGGACCGGGAGCGCCGGAAACACCATATATTTT. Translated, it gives CAWSWTGSAGNTIYF.

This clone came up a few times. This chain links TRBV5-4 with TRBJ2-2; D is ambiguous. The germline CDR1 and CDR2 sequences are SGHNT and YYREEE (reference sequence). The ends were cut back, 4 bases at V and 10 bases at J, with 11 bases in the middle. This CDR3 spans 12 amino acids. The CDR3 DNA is TGTGCCAGCAGCATCCGGCAACTGGAGCTGTTTTTT. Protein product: CASSIRQLELFF.

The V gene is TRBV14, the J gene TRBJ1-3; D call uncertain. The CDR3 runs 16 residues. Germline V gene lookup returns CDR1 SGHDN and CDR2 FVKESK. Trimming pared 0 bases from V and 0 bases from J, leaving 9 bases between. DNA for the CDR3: TGTGCCAGCAGCCAAGATCTAACGAGCTCTGGAAACACCATATATTTT. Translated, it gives CASSQDLTSSGNTIYF.

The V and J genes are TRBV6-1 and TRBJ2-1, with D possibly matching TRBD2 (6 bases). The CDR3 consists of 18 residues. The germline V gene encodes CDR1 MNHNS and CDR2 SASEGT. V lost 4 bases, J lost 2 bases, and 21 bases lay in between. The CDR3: CASSGPPGRGWTYNEQFF. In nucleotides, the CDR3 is TGTGCCAGCAGTGGGCCCCCGGGGCGGGGTTGGACCTACAATGAGCAGTTCTTC.

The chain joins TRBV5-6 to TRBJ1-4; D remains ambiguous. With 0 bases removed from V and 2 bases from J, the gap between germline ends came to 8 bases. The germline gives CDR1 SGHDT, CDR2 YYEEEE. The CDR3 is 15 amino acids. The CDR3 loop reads CASSLGFRTNEKLFF. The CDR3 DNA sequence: TGTGCCAGCAGCTTGGGGTTCCGGACTAATGAAAAACTGTTTTTT.

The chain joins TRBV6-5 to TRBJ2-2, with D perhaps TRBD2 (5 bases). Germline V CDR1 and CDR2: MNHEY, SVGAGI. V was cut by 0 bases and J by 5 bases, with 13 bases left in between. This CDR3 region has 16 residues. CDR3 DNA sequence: TGTGCCAGCAGTTACTCGAGTAGTTCGGGGACCGGGGAGCTGTTTTTT. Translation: CASSYSSSSGTGELFF.

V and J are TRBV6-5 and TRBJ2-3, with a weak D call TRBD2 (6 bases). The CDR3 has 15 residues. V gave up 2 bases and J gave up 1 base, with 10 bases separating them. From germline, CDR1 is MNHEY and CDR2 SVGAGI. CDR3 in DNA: TGTGCCAGCAGTTACCGGGGCGGGGGCACAGATACGCAGTATTTT. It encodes CASSYRGGGTDTQYF.